The T cell receptor beta chain under discussion was sequenced for a study of T-cell memory formation after mild COVID-19. The ends were cut back, 4 bases at V and 3 bases at J, with 15 bases in the middle. The germline V gene encodes CDR1 KGHDR and CDR2 SFDVKD. The CDR3 covers 16 residues. Barcoded TCR alpha and TCR beta cDNA libraries with UMIs came from 5'RACE using constant-segment primers. TCRdb analysed the 5' RACE reads with MiXCR anew, one entry per CDR3 protein. The profile covers roughly 350,000 distinct CDR3 sequences, with over 25% appearing a single time and approximately 15% taken by the ten largest. This clonotype was seen ten or more times.

This sequence was found in an adult woman who had mild COVID-19 (a few samples of this study predate the infection). Cell type and time point are not known. The specimen sequenced was PBMCs or a T cell subset sorted from them (not recorded which). The rearrangement uses TRBV24-1 and TRBJ2-1; D is perhaps TRBD2 (6 bases). CDR3 in DNA: TGTGCCACCAGTGACCATTTGACTAGGGTCTACAATGAGCAGTTCTTC. It translates to CATSDHLTRVYNEQFF.